The source of this TCR beta chain is a study of T and B cells in COVID-19 patients. Across the whole study: The recovered patients had mostly mild to moderate COVID-19 with outpatient management. Study-wide points: Of about 2,400 TCR clusters found only in the recovered cohort, fewer than 35 had low generation probability.

With respect to this clonotype: Its antigen is currently unknown.

Each TRB amplification used about 230-550 ng of genomic DNA from blood. Germline V gene data show CDR1 as ENHRY and CDR2 as SYGVKD. CDR3 size: 14 residues. Trimming cost V 2 bases and J 7 bases; bases outside gene matches: 2. Multiplex PCR with BIOMED2 TRB-A/B primer pools amplified TRB rearrangements. TCRdb analysed the multiplex PCR reads with MiXCR anew, one entry per CDR3 protein. The data contain about 7,000 distinct CDR3 sequences, about a third of them singletons. The specimen was blood. The TCR was taken from a human donor with active COVID-19. This sequence joins TRBV10-3 and TRBJ1-6, with TRBD1 identical over 7 bases. CDR3 coding DNA: TGTGCCATCAGTGAGCAGGGGGGCAATTCACCCCTCCACTTT. Its protein product is CAISEQGGNSPLHF.